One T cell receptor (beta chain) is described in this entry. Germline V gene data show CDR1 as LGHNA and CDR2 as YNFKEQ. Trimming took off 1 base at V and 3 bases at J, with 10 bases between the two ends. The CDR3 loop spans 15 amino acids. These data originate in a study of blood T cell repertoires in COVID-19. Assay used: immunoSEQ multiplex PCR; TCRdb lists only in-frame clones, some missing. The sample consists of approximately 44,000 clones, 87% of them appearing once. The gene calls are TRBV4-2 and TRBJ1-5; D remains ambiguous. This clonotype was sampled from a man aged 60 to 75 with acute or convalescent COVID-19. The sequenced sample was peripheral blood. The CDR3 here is CASSQGTSPNQPQHF. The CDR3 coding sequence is TGTGCCAGCAGCCAAGGAACCAGTCCCAATCAGCCCCAGCATTTT.